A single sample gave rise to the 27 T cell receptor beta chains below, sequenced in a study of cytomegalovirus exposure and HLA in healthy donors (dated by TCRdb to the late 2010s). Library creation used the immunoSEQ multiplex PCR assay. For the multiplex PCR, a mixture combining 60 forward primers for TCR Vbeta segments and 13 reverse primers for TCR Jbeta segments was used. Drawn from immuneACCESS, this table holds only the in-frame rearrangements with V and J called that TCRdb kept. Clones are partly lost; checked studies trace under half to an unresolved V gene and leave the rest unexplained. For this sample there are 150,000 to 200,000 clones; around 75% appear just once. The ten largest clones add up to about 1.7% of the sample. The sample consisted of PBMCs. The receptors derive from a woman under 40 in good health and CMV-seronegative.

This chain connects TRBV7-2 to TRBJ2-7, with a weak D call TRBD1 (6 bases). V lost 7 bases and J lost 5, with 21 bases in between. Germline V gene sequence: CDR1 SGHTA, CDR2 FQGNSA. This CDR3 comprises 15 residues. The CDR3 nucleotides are TGTGCCAGCATAATGTCGGGACAAGAGAACCACGAGCAGTACTTC. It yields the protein CASIMSGQENHEQYF.

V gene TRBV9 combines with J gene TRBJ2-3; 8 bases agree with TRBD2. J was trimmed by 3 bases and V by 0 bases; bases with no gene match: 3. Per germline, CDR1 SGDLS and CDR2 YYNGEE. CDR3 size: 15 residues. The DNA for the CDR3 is TGTGCCAGCAGCGTAGACGGGAGGGCAACAGATACGCAGTATTTT. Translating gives CASSVDGRATDTQYF.

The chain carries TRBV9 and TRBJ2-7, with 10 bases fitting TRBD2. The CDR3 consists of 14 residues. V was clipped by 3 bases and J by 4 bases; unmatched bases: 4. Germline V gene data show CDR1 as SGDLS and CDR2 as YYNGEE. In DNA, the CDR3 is TGTGCCAGCAGCGCGAGCGGGGGGGTATACGAGCAGTACTTC. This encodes CASSASGGVYEQYF. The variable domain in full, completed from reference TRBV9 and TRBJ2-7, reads DSGVTQTPKHLITATGQRVTLRCSPRSGDLSVYWYQQSLDQGLQFLIQYYNGEERAKGNILERFSAQQFPDLHSELNLSSLELGDSALYFCASSASGGVYEQYFGPGTRLTVT.

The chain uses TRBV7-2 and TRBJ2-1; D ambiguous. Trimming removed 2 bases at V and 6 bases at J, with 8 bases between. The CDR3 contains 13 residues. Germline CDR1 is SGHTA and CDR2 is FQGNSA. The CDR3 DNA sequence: TGTGCCAGCAGCTTATGGGCAGTCAATGAGCAGTTCTTC. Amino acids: CASSLWAVNEQFF.

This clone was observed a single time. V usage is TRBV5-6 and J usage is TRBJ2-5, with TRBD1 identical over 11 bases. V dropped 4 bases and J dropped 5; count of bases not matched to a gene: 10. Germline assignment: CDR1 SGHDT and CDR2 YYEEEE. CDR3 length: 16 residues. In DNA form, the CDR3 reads TGTGCCAGCAGCGAGGACAGGGGGCGCCTAGCTGAGACCCAGTACTTC. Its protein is CASSEDRGRLAETQYF.

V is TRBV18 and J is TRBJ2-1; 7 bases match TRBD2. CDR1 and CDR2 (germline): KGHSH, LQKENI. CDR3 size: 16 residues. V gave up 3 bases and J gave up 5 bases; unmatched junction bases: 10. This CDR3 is CASSPPGGGPNNEQFF. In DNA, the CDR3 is TGTGCCAGCTCACCCCCCGGCGGGGGTCCCAACAATGAGCAGTTCTTC.

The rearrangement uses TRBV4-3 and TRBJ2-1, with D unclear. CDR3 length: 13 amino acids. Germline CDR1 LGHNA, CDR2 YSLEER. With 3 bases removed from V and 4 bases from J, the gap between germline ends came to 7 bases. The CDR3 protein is CASSQRIYNEQFF. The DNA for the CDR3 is TGCGCCAGCAGCCAGAGGATTTACAATGAGCAGTTCTTC.

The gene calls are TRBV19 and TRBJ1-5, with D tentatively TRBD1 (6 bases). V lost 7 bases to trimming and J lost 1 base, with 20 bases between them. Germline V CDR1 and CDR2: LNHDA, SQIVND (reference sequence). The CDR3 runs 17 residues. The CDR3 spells CASTNRGQGWSNQPQHF. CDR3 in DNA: TGTGCCAGTACCAATAGGGGCCAGGGGTGGAGCAATCAGCCCCAGCATTTT.

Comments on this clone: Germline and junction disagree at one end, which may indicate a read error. This CDR3 reads CASSELRWFGTF. The DNA of the CDR3 is TGTGCCAGCAGTGAACTCAGGTGGTTTGGGACATTC. The chain couples TRBV6-1 to TRBJ1-2; a weak D match, TRBD1 (6 bases). The CDR3 length is 12 residues. Germline CDR1 is MNHNS and CDR2 is SASEGT.

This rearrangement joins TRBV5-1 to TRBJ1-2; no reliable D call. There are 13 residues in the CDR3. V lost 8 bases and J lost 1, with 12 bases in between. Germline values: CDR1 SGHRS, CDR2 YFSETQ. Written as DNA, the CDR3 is TGCGCCAGTACCCCGGGGAATAACTATGGCTACACCTTC. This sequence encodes CASTPGNNYGYTF.

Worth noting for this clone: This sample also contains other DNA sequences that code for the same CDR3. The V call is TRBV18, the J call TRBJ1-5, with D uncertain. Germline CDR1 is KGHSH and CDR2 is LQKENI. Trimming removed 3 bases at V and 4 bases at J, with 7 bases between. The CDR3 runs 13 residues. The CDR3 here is CASSPELNQPQHF. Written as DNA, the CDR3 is TGTGCCAGCTCACCCGAACTAAATCAGCCCCAGCATTTT.

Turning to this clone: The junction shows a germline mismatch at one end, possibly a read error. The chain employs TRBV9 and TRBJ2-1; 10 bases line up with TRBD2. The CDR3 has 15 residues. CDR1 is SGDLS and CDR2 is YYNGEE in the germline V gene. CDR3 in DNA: TGTGCCAGCAGTGTAGCGGGAGGACCGCACAATGAGCAGTTCTTC. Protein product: CASSVAGGPHNEQFF.

The CDR3 DNA reads TGTGCCAGTAGTACTGACAGGGGGCTAGGTGAAGCTTTCTTT. Translation gives CASSTDRGLGEAFF. This sequence joins TRBV19 and TRBJ1-1; 10 bases are shared with TRBD1. Germline CDR1 and CDR2: LNHDA and SQIVND (reference sequence). V shed 4 bases and J 7 bases; nucleotides not matched to a gene: 6. The CDR3 runs to 14 residues.

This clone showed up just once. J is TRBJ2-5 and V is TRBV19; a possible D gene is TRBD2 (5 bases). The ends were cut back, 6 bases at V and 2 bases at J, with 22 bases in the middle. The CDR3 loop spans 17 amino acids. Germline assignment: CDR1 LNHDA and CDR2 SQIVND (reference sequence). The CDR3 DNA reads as TGTGCCAGTAGCCCCCCCTCTTCGGGGTCGAGGCAAGAGACCCAGTACTTC. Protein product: CASSPPSSGSRQETQYF.

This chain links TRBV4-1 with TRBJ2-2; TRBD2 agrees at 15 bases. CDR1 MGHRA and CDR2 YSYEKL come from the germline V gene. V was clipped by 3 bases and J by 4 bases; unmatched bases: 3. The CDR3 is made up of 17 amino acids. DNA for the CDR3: TGCGCCAGCAGCCACGGGACTAGCGGGAGGCGCACCGGGGAGCTGTTTTTT. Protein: CASSHGTSGRRTGELFF.

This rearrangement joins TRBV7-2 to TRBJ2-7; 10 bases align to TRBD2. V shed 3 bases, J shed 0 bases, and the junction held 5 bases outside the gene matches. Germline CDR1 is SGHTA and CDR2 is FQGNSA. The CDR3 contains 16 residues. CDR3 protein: CASSFLLAGPSYEQYF. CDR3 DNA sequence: TGTGCCAGCAGCTTTTTACTAGCGGGGCCCTCCTACGAGCAGTACTTC.

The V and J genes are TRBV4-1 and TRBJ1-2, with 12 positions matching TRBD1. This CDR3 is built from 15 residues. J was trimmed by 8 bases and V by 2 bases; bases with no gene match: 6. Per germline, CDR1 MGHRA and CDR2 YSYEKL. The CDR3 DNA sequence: TGCGCCAGCAGCCAACCGGGACAGGGGGCGAGGGGCTACACCTTC. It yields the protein CASSQPGQGARGYTF.

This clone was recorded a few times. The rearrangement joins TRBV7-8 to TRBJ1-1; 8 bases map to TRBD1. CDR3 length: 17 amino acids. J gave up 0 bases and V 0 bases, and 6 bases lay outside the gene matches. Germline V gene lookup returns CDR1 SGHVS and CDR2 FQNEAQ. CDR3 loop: CASSLARGQLLNTEAFF. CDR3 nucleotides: TGTGCCAGCAGCTTAGCCAGGGGGCAGTTGTTGAACACTGAAGCTTTCTTT.

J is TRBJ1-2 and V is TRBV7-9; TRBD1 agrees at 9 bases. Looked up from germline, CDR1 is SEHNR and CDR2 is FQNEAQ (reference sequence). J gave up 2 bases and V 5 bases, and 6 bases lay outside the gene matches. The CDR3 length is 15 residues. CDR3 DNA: TGTGCCAGCAGCGTGGGACAGGGACTCAACTATGGCTACACCTTC. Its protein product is CASSVGQGLNYGYTF. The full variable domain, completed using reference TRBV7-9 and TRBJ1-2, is DTGVSQNPRHKITKRGQNVTFRCDPISEHNRLYWYRQTLGQGPEFLTYFQNEAQLEKSRLLSDRFSAERPKGSFSTLEIQRTEQGDSAMYLCASSVGQGLNYGYTFGSGTRLTVV.

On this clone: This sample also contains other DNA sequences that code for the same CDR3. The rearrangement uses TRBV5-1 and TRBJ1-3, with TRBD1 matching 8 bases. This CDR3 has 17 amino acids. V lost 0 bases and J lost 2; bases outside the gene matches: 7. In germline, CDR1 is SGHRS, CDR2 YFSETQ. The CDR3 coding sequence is TGCGCCAGCAGCTTGGTGTCCCAGGGGGCTACTGGAAACACCATATATTTT. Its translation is CASSLVSQGATGNTIYF.

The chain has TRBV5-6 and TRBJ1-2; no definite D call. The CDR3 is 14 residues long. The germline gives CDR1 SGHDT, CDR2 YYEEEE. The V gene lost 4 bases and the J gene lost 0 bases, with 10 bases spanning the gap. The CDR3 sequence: CASSQFGANYGYTF. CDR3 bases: TGTGCCAGCAGCCAGTTCGGGGCTAACTATGGCTACACCTTC.

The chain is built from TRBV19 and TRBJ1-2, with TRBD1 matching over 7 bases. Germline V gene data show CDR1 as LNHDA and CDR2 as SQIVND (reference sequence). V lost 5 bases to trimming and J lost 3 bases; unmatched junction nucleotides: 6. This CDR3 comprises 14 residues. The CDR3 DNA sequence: TGTGCCAGTAGTCCGACCGGGACAGACTATGGCTACACCTTC. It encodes CASSPTGTDYGYTF.

The CDR3 bases are TGTGCCAGCGGCGCCTCGGGGTACACCATATATTTT. Translation gives CASGASGYTIYF. The chain combines TRBV7-9 with TRBJ1-3, with D hard to call. Trimming left V 8 bases short and J 8 bases short, with 13 bases between. The CDR3 extends over 12 amino acids. CDR1 SEHNR and CDR2 FQNEAQ come from the germline V gene (reference sequence).

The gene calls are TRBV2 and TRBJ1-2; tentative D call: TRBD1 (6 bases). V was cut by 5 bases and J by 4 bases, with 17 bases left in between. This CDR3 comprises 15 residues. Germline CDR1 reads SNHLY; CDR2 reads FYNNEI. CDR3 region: CASSKGGGAGYGYTF. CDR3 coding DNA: TGTGCCAGCAGTAAAGGGGGGGGTGCCGGCTATGGCTACACCTTC.

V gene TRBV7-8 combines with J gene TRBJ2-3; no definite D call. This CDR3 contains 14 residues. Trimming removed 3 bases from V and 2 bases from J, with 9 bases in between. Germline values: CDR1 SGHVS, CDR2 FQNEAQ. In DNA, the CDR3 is TGTGCCAGCAGCTTCTCAGGCTCCACAGATACGCAGTATTTT. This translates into CASSFSGSTDTQYF.

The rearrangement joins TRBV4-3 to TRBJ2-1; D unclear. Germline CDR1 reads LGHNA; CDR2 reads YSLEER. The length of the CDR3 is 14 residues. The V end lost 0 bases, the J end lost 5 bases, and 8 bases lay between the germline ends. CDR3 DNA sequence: TGCGCCAGCAGCCAAGATCTAGTAAACAATGAGCAGTTCTTC. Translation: CASSQDLVNNEQFF.

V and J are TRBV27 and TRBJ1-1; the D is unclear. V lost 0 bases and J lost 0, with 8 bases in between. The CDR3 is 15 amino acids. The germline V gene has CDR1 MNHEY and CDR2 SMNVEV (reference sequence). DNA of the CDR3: TGTGCCAGCAGTTTATCTTACACCTTGAACACTGAAGCTTTCTTT. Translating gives CASSLSYTLNTEAFF.